This TCR beta chain was identified in a study of CD8+CD57+ T cells in acquired aplastic anemia. Study-level information: Average DNA yield from sorted CD4+ and CD8+ cells was approximately 3 ug. Healthy donors yielded about 9.9 million CD4+ cell reads on average.

The CDR3 consists of 14 residues. CDR1 and CDR2 from the germline V gene are SNHLY and FYNNEI. Trimming cost V 7 bases and J 7 bases, with 19 bases left between them. Findings of the study overall: Patients and controls shared nearly 30 CD8+ CDR3 sequences, which appeared highly expressed in patients and within their immunodominant clones. Any difference that existed in CD8+ Simpson's diversity between patients and controls was not significant.

This clonotype appeared many times. Its antigen remains unknown. Genomic DNA acted as the template from which TCR beta VDJ combination and CDR3 sequence profiling were carried out. One entry per CDR3 protein, called by TCRdb with MiXCR from the reads. Here the sample spans about 170,000 distinct CDR3 sequences, about 60% being singletons. The sequenced sample was sorted CD4+, CD8+, or CD8+CD57+ T cells (not recorded which) from PBMCs. This clonotype originated in a human donor in good health. The chain recombines TRBV2 with TRBJ1-2; tentatively, D is TRBD1 (6 bases). The CDR3 protein is CASKGPGTLFGYTF. The CDR3 DNA reads TGTGCCAGCAAGGGGCCCGGGACACTTTTTGGCTACACCTTC.